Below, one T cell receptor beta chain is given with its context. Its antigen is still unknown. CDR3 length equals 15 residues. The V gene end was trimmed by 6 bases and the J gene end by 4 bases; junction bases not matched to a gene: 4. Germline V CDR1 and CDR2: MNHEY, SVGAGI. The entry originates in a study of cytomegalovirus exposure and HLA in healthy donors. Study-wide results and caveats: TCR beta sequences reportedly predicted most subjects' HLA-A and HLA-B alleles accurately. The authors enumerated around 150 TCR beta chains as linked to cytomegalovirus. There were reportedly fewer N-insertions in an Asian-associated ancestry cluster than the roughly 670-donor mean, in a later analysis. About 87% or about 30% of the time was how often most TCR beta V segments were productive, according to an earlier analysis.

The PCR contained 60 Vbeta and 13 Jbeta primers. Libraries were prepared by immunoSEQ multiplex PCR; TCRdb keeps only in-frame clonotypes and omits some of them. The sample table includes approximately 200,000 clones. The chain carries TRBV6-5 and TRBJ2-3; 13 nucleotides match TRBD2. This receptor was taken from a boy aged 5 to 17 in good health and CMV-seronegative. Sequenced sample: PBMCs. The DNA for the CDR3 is TGTGCCAGCAGCGGTACTAGCGGGGGGGCAGATACGCAGTATTTT. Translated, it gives CASSGTSGGADTQYF.